Below, 17 T cell receptor beta chains from the same sample are listed, as sequenced in a study of blood T cell repertoires in COVID-19. TCRdb's copy holds only in-frame clones and misses some; the assay was immunoSEQ multiplex PCR. The repertoire holds tens of thousands of clones, with about 86% as singletons. Input material: peripheral blood. These receptors all come from a man at least 80 years old with active COVID-19.

The rearrangement joins TRBV10-3 to TRBJ2-7; 9 positions agree with TRBD2. Germline V gene sequence: CDR1 ENHRY, CDR2 SYGVKD. V was pared by 7 bases and J by 2 bases, with 9 bases of the junction left unmatched. The CDR3 contains 15 residues. DNA for the CDR3: TGTGCCATCATGGGGGGGCTAGCGGGAACCTACGAGCAGTACTTC. Translated: CAIMGGLAGTYEQYF.

V gene TRBV19 combines with J gene TRBJ2-7; D is ambiguous. The CDR3 is 13 amino acids. From germline, CDR1 is LNHDA and CDR2 SQIVND (reference sequence). V shed 5 bases and J shed 3 bases, with 11 bases lying between them. CDR3: CASSEDPGYEQYF. The CDR3 DNA reads TGTGCCAGTAGTGAAGACCCAGGCTACGAGCAGTACTTC. The full variable domain, with the rest looked up from reference TRBV19 and TRBJ2-7, is DGGITQSPKYLFRKEGQNVTLSCEQNLNHDAMYWYRQDPGQGLRLIYYSQIVNDFQKGDIAEGYSVSREKKESFPLTVTSAQKNPTAFYLCASSEDPGYEQYFGPGTRLTVT.

The chain carries TRBV27 and TRBJ1-2, with D tentatively TRBD1 (6 bases). This CDR3 has 14 amino acids. Germline CDR1 is MNHEY and CDR2 is SMNVEV (reference sequence). With 0 bases removed from V and 7 bases from J, the gap between germline ends came to 12 bases. CDR3 nucleotide sequence: TGTGCCAGCAGTTTATCGGGAGGGACAACTGGCTACACCTTC. Translation: CASSLSGGTTGYTF.

V usage is TRBV10-3 and J usage is TRBJ2-1; tentative D call: TRBD2 (5 bases). The germline V gene encodes CDR1 ENHRY and CDR2 SYGVKD. There are 14 residues in the CDR3. Trimming left V 6 bases short and J 5 bases short, with 14 bases between. This chain's CDR3 is CAISPGTINNEQFF. CDR3 bases: TGTGCCATCAGCCCGGGAACTATAAACAATGAGCAGTTCTTC.

The chain combines TRBV7-9 with TRBJ2-1, with 11 bases fitting TRBD2. CDR3 size: 15 residues. The germline CDR1 and CDR2 sequences are SEHNR and FQNEAQ (reference sequence). With 5 bases clipped from V and 4 bases from J, the junction kept 4 bases outside the gene matches. The CDR3 here is CASSLLAGDYNEQFF. CDR3 nucleotide sequence: TGTGCCAGCAGCCTACTAGCGGGAGATTACAATGAGCAGTTCTTC.

The chain couples TRBV19 to TRBJ2-1; TRBD1 matches at 7 bases. CDR3 length equals 14 residues. Germline V gene data show CDR1 as LNHDA and CDR2 as SQIVND (reference sequence). Trimming cost V 9 bases and J 4 bases; bases outside gene matches: 9. CDR3 protein: CASKDRDRYNEQFF. In DNA form, the CDR3 reads TGTGCCAGCAAAGACCGGGACAGATACAATGAGCAGTTCTTC.

The rearrangement links TRBV5-1 to TRBJ1-1; D is unresolved. Germline values: CDR1 SGHRS, CDR2 YFSETQ. V dropped 4 bases and J dropped 5 bases, with 12 bases sitting between them. There are 13 residues in the CDR3. CDR3 protein: CASSPPSGTEAFF. CDR3 in DNA: TGCGCCAGCAGCCCACCATCGGGGACTGAAGCTTTCTTT.

The chain links TRBV16 to TRBJ1-1; the D is unclear. This CDR3 spans 15 amino acids. Germline V gives CDR1 KGHSY, CDR2 FQNENV. The V end lost 2 bases, the J end lost 0 bases, and 10 bases lay between the germline ends. CDR3 DNA: TGTGCCAGCAGCCAACAACTGGGCCTGAACACTGAAGCTTTCTTT. It translates to CASSQQLGLNTEAFF.

V usage is TRBV3-1 (or the pseudogene TRBV3-2) and J usage is TRBJ2-7, with 9 bases aligning to TRBD1. V dropped 0 bases and J dropped 6; count of bases not matched to a gene: 9. The germline V gene has CDR1 LGHDT and CDR2 YNNKEL (reference sequence). The CDR3 is made up of 16 amino acids. The CDR3 protein is CASSQDLGQGLAEQYF. Written as DNA, the CDR3 is TGTGCCAGCAGCCAAGATCTGGGACAGGGTCTTGCCGAGCAGTACTTC.

Only a few counts were recorded for this clone. The chain has TRBV7-2 and TRBJ1-3; perhaps TRBD1 as D (5 bases). Germline loops: CDR1 SGHTA, CDR2 FQGNSA. V was pared by 5 bases and J by 2 bases, with 13 bases between. The CDR3 totals 15 residues. CDR3 residues: CASSRMLTAGNTIYF. CDR3 DNA sequence: TGTGCCAGCAGCCGTATGCTGACAGCTGGAAACACCATATATTTT.

The chain uses TRBV10-3 and TRBJ1-5; tentative D call: TRBD1 (6 bases). Trimming took off 5 bases at V and 3 bases at J, with 8 bases between the two ends. The CDR3 is 13 residues long. Germline V CDR1 and CDR2: ENHRY, SYGVKD. The CDR3 DNA is TGTGCCATCAGTCGGGACAACAATCAGCCCCAGCATTTT. Residues: CAISRDNNQPQHF.

V and J are TRBV7-2 and TRBJ2-5; D is possibly TRBD2 (6 bases). The V and J ends lost 1 base and 8 bases respectively, with 23 bases between them. Germline V gives CDR1 SGHTA, CDR2 FQGNSA. The CDR3 sequence is 17 residues long. CDR3 coding DNA: TGTGCCAGCAGCTTAGGGGGTGCGGGGAAAATATCTCACACCCAGTACTTC. Encoded protein: CASSLGGAGKISHTQYF.

This sequence joins TRBV7-8 and TRBJ1-2, with 7 bases aligning to TRBD1. Germline V gene sequence: CDR1 SGHVS, CDR2 FQNEAQ. The junction had 3 bases not matched to a gene; V was cut back by 2 bases and J by 3 bases. The CDR3 extends over 14 amino acids. The CDR3 loop is CASSLQGVYYGYTF. In DNA form, the CDR3 reads TGTGCCAGCAGCTTACAGGGGGTTTACTATGGCTACACCTTC.

This chain links TRBV6-5 with TRBJ1-6; 7 nucleotides agree with TRBD1. Looked up from germline, CDR1 is MNHEY and CDR2 is SVGAGI. After removal of 7 bases from V and 8 bases from J, the junction contained 5 bases not matched to a gene. The CDR3 is 13 residues long. The CDR3 nucleotides are TGTGCCAGCAAGCGCGACAGGGATTCACCCCTCCACTTT. Its protein product is CASKRDRDSPLHF.

V and J are TRBV12-3 or TRBV12-4 and TRBJ1-2; D not resolved. The CDR3 is 13 residues long. Deletions cut 5 bases from V and 2 bases from J, with 9 bases between. CDR3 region: CASSLTLNYGYTF. CDR3 DNA: TGTGCCAGCAGTCTTACCCTAAACTATGGCTACACCTTC.

The chain links TRBV28 to TRBJ2-7; 8 bases map to TRBD1. This CDR3 region has 17 residues. Trimming cost V 10 bases and J 1 base; bases outside gene matches: 18. Germline loops: CDR1 MDHEN, CDR2 SYDVKM. CDR3 amino acids: CATQHGTGGKASYEQYF. The CDR3 nucleotides are TGTGCCACCCAGCACGGAACAGGGGGAAAAGCGTCCTACGAGCAGTACTTC.

V is TRBV19 and J is TRBJ2-3; 13 bases line up with TRBD2. This CDR3 has 18 residues. The ends lost 2 bases at V and 5 bases at J; junction bases unmatched: 10. Germline assignment: CDR1 LNHDA and CDR2 SQIVND (reference sequence). In nucleotides, the CDR3 is TGTGCCAGTAGTATATTGGTAGGGACTAGCGGGATGGAAGATACGCAGTATTTT. Its protein is CASSILVGTSGMEDTQYF.